This T cell receptor (gamma chain) comes out of a study of gamma delta lymphoproliferative disorders and STAT genes. Study-wide results and caveats: Nearly all major patient gamma and delta clonotypes were public; only two gamma clonotypes were disease-private.

This clone is labeled large. Its specificity is unknown. The same CDR3 arises from other DNA sequences in this sample as well. PBMCs from patients and controls supplied the genomic DNA for sequencing. TCRdb re-processed the multiplex PCR reads using CATT. The table records 1,700 or so gamma-chain clones, 20% to 25% of them present only once. This sequence was found in a human donor in good health. What was sequenced was blood.

The DNA of the CDR3 is TGTGCCACCTGGGATGTAGGGAGTTATTATAAGAAACTCTTT. This codes for CATWDVGSYYKKLF. The genes are TRGV4 and TRGJ1 or TRGJ2. The J gene is not listed in TCRdb, so it was assigned here from a DNA match to germline. The germline V gene has CDR1 EGSTGY and CDR2 YDSYTSSV. The length of the CDR3 is 14 residues. V lost 2 bases and J lost 3; bases outside the gene matches: 7.